This T cell receptor (beta chain) was retrieved from a study of CD8+ T cells in alopecia areata. cDNA reverse transcribed from extracted RNA served as the sequencing template. The assay was immunoSEQ multiplex PCR, and TCRdb's table has in-frame clones only and misses some. The sample yields more than 100,000 clones, less than 70% seen once. The CDR3 runs to 16 residues. V was clipped by 3 bases and J by 2 bases; unmatched bases: 7. The germline V gene has CDR1 MGHDK and CDR2 SYGVNS. The sample comprised CD4+ T cells sorted from blood. The V call is TRBV25-1, the J call TRBJ2-3, with 8 bases matching TRBD2. The receptor was derived from a human donor in good health. The CDR3: CASSDGSGVHTDTQYF. In nucleotides, the CDR3 is TGTGCCAGCAGTGATGGTAGCGGGGTACACACAGATACGCAGTATTTT.